This TCR beta chain derives from a study of T cell changes during pregnancy in multiple sclerosis. There are a few counts of this clone. This CDR3 has 14 amino acids. The V gene lost 0 bases and the J gene lost 1 base, with 6 bases spanning the gap. Germline V gives CDR1 MNHEY, CDR2 SMNVEV (reference sequence). Repertoires were generated with immunoSEQ multiplex PCR, while TCRdb's copy carries only in-frame clones and drops some. The data contain tens of thousands of clones, 90% to 95% of them seen just once; the ten biggest clones take up 0.65% to 0.95%. The V gene is TRBV27, the J gene TRBJ1-1; no clear D gene. The sequence came from a female donor with multiple sclerosis, enrolled in a pregnancy study. Sequencing was performed on peripheral blood, taken in the third trimester of pregnancy. The CDR3 DNA follows: TGTGCCAGCAGTTTATCGAACGGGAACACTGAAGCTTTCTTT. Translating it yields CASSLSNGNTEAFF.